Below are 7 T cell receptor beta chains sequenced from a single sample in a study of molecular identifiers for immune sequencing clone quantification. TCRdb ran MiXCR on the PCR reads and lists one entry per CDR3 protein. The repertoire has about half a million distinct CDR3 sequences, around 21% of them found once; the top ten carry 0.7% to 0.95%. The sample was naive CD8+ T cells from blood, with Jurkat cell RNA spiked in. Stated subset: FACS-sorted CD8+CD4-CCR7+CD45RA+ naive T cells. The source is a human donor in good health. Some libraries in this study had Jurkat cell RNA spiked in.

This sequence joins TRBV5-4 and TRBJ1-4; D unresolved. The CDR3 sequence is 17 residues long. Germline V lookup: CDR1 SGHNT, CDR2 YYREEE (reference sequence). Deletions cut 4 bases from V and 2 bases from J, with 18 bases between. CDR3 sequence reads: CASSPDGGQVTNEKLFF. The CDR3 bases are TGTGCCAGCAGCCCCGATGGAGGGCAGGTCACTAATGAAAAACTGTTTTTT. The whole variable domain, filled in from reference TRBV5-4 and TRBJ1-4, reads ETGVTQSPTHLIKTRGQQVTLRCSSQSGHNTVSWYQQALGQGPQFIFQYYREEENGRGNFPPRFSGLQFPNYSSELNVNALELDDSALYLCASSPDGGQVTNEKLFFGSGTQLSVL.

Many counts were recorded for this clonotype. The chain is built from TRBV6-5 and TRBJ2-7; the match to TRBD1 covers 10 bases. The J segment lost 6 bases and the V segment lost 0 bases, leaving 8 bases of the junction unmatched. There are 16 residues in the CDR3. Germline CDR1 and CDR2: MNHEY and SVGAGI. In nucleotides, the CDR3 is TGTGCCAGCAGTTACTCCTCCGGGACAGGGGTAGGCGAGCAGTACTTC. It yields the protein CASSYSSGTGVGEQYF.

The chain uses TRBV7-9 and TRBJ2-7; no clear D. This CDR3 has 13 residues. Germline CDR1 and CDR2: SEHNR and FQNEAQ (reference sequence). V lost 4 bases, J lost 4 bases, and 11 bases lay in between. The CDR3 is CASSSTLQYEQYF. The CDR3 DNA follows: TGTGCCAGCAGCTCCACACTCCAGTACGAGCAGTACTTC.

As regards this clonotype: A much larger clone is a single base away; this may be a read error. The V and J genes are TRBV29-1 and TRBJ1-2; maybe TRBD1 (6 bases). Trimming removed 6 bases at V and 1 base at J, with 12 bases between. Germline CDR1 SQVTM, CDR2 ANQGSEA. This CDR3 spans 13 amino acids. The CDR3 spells CSVRGQYNYGYTF. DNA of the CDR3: TGCAGCGTGAGGGGACAATATAACTATGGCTACACCTTC.

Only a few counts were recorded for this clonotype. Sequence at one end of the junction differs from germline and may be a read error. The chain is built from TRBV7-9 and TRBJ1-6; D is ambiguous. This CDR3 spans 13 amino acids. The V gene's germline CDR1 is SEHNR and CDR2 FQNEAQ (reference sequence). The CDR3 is CASSRMEGSPLHF. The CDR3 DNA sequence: TGCGCCAGCAGCCGAATGGAGGGTTCACCCCTCCACTTT. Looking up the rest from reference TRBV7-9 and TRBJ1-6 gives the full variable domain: DTGVSQNPRHKITKRGQNVTFRCDPISEHNRLYWYRQTLGQGPEFLTYFQNEAQLEKSRLLSDRFSAERPKGSFSTLEIQRTEQGDSAMYLCASSRMEGSPLHFGNGTRLTVT.

The CDR3 DNA follows: TGTGCCAGCACCTCTTCCCGGGGGAACACCGGGGAGCTGTTTTTT. Translating gives CASTSSRGNTGELFF. The V gene is TRBV27, the J gene TRBJ2-2; tentatively, D is TRBD2 (5 bases). This CDR3 has 15 amino acids. Looked up from germline, CDR1 is MNHEY and CDR2 is SMNVEV (reference sequence). Trimming left V 7 bases short and J 1 base short, with 13 bases between.

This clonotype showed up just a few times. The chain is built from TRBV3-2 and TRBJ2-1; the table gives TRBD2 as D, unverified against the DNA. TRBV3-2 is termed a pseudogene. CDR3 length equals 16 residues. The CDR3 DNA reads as TGTGCCAGCAGCCAAGTCCCGGGGGGGCCTCCTAGTGAGCAGTTCTTC. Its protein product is CASSQVPGGPPSEQFF.